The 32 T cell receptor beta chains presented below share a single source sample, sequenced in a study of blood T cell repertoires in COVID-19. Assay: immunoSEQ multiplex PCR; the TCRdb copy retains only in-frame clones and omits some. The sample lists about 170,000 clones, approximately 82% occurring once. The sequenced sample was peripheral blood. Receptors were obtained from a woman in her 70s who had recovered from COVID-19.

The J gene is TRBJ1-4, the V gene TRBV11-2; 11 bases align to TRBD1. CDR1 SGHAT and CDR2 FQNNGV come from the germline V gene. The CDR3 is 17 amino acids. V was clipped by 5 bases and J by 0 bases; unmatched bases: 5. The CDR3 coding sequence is TGTGCCAGCAGCCCCCGGGGACAGGGGGCAACTAATGAAAAACTGTTTTTT. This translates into CASSPRGQGATNEKLFF.

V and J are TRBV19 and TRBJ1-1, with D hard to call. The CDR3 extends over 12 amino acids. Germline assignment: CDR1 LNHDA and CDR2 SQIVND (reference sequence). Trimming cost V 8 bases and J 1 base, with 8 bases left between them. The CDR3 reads CASSRGNTEAFF. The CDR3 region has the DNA TGTGCCAGTTCTCGAGGGAACACTGAAGCTTTCTTT. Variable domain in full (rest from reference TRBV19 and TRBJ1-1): DGGITQSPKYLFRKEGQNVTLSCEQNLNHDAMYWYRQDPGQGLRLIYYSQIVNDFQKGDIAEGYSVSREKKESFPLTVTSAQKNPTAFYLCASSRGNTEAFFGQGTRLTVV.

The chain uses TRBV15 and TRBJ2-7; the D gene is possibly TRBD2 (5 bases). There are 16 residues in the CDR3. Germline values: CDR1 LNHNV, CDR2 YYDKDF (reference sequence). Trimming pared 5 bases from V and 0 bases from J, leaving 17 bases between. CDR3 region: CATSPFGGQRSYEQYF. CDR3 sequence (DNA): TGTGCCACCAGCCCTTTCGGCGGGCAGCGCTCCTACGAGCAGTACTTC.

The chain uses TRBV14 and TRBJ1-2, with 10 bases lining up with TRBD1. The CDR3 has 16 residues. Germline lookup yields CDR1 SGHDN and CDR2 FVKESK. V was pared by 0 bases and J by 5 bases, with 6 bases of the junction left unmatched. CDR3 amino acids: CASSQEGQGTAYGYTF. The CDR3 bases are TGTGCCAGCAGCCAAGAGGGACAGGGGACGGCATATGGCTACACCTTC.

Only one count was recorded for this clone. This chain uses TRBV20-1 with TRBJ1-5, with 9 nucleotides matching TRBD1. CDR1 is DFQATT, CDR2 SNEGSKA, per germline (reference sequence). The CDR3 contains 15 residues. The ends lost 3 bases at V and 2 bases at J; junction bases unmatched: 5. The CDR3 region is CSASYRGHGNQPQHF. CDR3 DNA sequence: TGCAGTGCTAGTTACAGGGGGCACGGCAATCAGCCCCAGCATTTT.

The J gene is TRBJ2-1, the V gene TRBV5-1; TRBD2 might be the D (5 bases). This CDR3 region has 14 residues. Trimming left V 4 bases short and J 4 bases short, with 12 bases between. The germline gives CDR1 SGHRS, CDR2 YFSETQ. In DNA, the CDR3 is TGCGCCAGCAGCAACGGGGAACATTACAATGAGCAGTTCTTC. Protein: CASSNGEHYNEQFF.

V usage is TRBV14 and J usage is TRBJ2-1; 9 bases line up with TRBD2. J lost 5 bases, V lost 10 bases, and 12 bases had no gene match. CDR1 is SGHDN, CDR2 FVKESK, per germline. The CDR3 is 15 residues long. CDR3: CATSRLADPNNEQFF. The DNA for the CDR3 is TGTGCCACATCCCGACTAGCGGACCCTAACAATGAGCAGTTCTTC. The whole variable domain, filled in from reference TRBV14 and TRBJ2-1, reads EAGVTQFPSHSVIEKGQTVTLRCDPISGHDNLYWYRRVMGKEIKFLLHFVKESKQDESGMPNNRFLAERTGGTYSTLKVQPAELEDSGVYFCATSRLADPNNEQFFGPGTRLTVL.

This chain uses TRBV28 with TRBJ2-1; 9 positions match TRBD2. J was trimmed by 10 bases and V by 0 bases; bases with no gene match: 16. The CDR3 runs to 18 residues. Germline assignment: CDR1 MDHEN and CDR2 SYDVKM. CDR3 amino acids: CASSLWEGASGNGGEQFF. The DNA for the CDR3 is TGTGCCAGCAGTTTATGGGAAGGGGCTAGCGGGAATGGGGGGGAGCAGTTCTTC.

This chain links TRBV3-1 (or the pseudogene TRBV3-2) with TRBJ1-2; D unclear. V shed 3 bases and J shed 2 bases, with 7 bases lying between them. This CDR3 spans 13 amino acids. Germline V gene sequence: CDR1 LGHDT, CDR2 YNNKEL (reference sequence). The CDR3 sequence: CASSQGPNYGYTF. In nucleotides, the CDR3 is TGTGCCAGCAGCCAGGGCCCAAACTATGGCTACACCTTC.

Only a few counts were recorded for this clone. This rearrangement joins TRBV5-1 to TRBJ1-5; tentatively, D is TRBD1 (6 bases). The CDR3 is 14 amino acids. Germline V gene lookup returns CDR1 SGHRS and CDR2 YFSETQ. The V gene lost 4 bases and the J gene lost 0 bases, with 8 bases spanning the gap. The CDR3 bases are TGCGCCAGCAGCCAGGGGTATAGCAATCAGCCCCAGCATTTT. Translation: CASSQGYSNQPQHF.

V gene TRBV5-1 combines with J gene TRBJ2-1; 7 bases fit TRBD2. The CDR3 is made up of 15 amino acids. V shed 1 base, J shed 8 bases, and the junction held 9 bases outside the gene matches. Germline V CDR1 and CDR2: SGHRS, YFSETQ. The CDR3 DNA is TGCGCCAGCAGCTTGCGCCCATCACGGGGGGATGAGCAGTTCTTC. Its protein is CASSLRPSRGDEQFF.

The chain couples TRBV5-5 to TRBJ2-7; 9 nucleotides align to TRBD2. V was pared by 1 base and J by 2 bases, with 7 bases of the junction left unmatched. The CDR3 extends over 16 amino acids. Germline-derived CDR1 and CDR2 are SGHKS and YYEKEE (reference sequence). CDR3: CASSLPPASGAYEQYF. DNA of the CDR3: TGTGCCAGCAGCTTGCCCCCCGCTAGCGGGGCCTACGAGCAGTACTTC.

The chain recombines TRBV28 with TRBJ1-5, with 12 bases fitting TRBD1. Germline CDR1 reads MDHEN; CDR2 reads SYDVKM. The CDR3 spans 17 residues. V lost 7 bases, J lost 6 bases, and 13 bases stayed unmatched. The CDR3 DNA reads TGTGCCAGCATATCTGTGGGGGACAGGGGGCTAGGTCAGCCCCAGCATTTT. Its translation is CASISVGDRGLGQPQHF.

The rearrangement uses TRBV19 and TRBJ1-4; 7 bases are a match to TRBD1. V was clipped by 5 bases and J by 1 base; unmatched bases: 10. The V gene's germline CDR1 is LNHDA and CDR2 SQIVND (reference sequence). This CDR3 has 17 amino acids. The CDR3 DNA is TGTGCCAGTAGTTCCCCGACAGGGACCTTAACTAATGAAAAACTGTTTTTT. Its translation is CASSSPTGTLTNEKLFF.

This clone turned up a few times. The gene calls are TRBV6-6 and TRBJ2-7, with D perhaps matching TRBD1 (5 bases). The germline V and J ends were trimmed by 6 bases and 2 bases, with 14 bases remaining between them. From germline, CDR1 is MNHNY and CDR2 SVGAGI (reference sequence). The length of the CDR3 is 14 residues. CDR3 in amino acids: CASSRTDSPYEQYF. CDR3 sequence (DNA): TGTGCCAGCAGCCGAACCGACAGCCCCTACGAGCAGTACTTC.

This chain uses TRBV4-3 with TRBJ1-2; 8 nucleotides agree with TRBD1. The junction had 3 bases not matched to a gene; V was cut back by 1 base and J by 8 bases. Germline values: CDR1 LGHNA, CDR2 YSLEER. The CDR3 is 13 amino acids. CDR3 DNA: TGCGCCAGCAGCCAAGTTTCAGGGGGCGGCTACACCTTC. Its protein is CASSQVSGGGYTF.

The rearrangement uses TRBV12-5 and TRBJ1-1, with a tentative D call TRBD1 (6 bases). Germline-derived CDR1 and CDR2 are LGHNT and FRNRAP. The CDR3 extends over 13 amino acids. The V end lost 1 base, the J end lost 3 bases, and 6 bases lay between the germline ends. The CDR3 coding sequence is TGTGCTAGTGGTTTGGAGGGGGACACTGAAGCTTTCTTT. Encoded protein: CASGLEGDTEAFF.

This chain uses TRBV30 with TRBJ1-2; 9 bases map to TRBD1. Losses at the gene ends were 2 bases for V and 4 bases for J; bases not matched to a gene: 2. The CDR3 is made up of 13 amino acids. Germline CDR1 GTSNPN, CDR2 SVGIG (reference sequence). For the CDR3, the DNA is TGTGCCTGGAGTCGACAGGGGGGCTATGGCTACACCTTC. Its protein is CAWSRQGGYGYTF. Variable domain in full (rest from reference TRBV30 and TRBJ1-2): SQTIHQWPATLVQPVGSPLSLECTVEGTSNPNLYWYRQAAGRGLQLLFYSVGIGQISSEVPQNLSASRPQDRQFILSSKKLLLSDSGFYLCAWSRQGGYGYTFGSGTRLTVV.

The CDR3 sequence is CASSSTSGSSYEQYF. For the CDR3, the DNA is TGTGCCAGCAGCTCCACTAGCGGGAGCTCCTACGAGCAGTACTTC. The chain links TRBV11-2 to TRBJ2-7; 11 bases align to TRBD2. Trimming at V came to 4 bases and at J to 0 bases, leaving 2 bases not matched to a gene. The germline V gene encodes CDR1 SGHAT and CDR2 FQNNGV. The CDR3 loop spans 15 amino acids.

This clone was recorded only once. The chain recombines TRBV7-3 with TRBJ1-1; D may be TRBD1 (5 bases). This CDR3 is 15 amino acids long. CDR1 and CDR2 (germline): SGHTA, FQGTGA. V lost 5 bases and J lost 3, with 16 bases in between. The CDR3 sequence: CASSPGGGSYTEAFF. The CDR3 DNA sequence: TGTGCCAGCAGCCCGGGCGGGGGTTCGTACACTGAAGCTTTCTTT.

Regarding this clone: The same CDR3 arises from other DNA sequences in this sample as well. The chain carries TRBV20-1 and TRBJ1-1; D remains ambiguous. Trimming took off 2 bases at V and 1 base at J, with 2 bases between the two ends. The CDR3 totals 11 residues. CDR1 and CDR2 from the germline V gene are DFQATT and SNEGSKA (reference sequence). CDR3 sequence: CSARRNTEAFF. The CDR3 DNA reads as TGCAGTGCTAGACGGAACACTGAAGCTTTCTTT.

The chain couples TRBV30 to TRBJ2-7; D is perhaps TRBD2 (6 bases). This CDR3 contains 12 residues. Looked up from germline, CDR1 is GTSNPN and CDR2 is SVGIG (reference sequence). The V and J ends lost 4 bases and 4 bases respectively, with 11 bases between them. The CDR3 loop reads CAWTTGGYEQYF. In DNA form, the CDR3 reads TGTGCCTGGACCACTGGAGGGTACGAGCAGTACTTC.

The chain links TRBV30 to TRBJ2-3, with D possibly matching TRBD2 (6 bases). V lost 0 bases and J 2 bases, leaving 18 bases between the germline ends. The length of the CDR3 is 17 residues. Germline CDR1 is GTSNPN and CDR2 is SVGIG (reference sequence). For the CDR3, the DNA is TGTGCCTGGAGTGTAGCGGGCGCAGGGAATCCCACAGATACGCAGTATTTT. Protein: CAWSVAGAGNPTDTQYF.

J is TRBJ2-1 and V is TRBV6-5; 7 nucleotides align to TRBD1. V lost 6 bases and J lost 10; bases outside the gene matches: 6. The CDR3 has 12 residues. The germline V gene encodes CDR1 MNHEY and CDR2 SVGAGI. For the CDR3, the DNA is TGTGCCAGCAGGGGGGACAGTTGGGAGCAGTTCTTC. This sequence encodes CASRGDSWEQFF.

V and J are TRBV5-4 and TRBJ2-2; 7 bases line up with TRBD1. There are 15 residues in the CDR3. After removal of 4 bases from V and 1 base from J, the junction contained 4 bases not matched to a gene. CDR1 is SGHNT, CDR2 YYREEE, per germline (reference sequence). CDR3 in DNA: TGTGCCAGCAGCACCCGGACAGGGAACACCGGGGAGCTGTTTTTT. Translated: CASSTRTGNTGELFF.

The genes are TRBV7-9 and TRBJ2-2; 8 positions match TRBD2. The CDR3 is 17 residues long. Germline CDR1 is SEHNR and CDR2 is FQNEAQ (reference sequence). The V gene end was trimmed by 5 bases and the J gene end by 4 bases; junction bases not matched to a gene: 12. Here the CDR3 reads CASSPWTGGLVTGELFF. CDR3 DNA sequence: TGTGCCAGCAGCCCCTGGACGGGAGGGCTGGTCACCGGGGAGCTGTTTTTT.

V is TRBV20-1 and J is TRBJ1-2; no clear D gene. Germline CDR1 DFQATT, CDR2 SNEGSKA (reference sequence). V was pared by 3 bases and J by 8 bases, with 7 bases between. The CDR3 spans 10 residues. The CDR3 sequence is CSASIVGYTF. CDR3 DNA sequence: TGCAGTGCTAGCATAGTAGGCTACACCTTC.

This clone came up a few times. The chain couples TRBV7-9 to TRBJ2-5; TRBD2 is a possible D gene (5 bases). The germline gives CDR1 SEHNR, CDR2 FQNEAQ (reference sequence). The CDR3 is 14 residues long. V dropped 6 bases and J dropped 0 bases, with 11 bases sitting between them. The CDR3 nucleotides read TGTGCCAGCAGACCAGCGGAATACCAAGAGACCCAGTACTTC. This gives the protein CASRPAEYQETQYF.

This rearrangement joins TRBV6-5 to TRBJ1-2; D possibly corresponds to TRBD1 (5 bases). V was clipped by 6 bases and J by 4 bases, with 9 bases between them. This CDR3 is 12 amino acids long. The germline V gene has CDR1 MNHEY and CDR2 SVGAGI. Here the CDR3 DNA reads TGTGCCAGCAGATCCGGGGGCTATGGCTACACCTTC. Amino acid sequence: CASRSGGYGYTF.

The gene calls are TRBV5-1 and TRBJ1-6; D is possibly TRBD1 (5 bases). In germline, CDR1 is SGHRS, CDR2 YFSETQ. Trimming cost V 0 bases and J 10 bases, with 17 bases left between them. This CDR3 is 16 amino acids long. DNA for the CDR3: TGCGCCAGCAGCTTGGCTCGGACAAGCCGGGGGTCACCCCTCCACTTT. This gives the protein CASSLARTSRGSPLHF.

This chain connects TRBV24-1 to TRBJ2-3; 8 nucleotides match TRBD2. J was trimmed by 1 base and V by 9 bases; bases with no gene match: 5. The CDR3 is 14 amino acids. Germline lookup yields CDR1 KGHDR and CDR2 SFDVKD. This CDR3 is CATGSGGGTDTQYF. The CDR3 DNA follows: TGTGCCACCGGTTCCGGGGGGGGCACAGATACGCAGTATTTT.

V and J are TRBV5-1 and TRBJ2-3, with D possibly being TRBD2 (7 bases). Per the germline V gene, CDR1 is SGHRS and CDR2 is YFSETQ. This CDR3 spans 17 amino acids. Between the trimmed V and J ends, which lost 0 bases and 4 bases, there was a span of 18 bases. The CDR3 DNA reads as TGCGCCAGCAGCTTGGAAGGGGGAGGGCCGGGGGCAGATACGCAGTATTTT. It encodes CASSLEGGGPGADTQYF.